What follows are 20 T cell receptor beta chains derived from one specimen sequenced in a study of STAT5B mutations in CD4+ large granular lymphocyte leukemia. Here immunoSEQ multiplex PCR was the method, and the copy in TCRdb shows in-frame clones only, minus some. The data hold about 38,000 clones, with about 80% observed a single time. The sequenced sample consisted of CD4+ T cells from blood buffy coats. The receptors originated from a human donor in good health.

The chain is built from TRBV7-9 and TRBJ1-4; D may be TRBD1 (5 bases). Between the trimmed V and J ends, which lost 1 base and 8 bases, there was a span of 11 bases. From germline, CDR1 is SEHNR and CDR2 FQNEAQ (reference sequence). CDR3 size: 14 residues. CDR3 bases: TGTGCCAGCAGCTTAGAAAGGGGTACGGAAAAACTGTTTTTT. Translating it yields CASSLERGTEKLFF.

The chain couples TRBV6-1 to TRBJ1-5; 7 positions agree with TRBD1. The germline V gene encodes CDR1 MNHNS and CDR2 SASEGT. The CDR3 is 19 amino acids. J lost 2 bases, V lost 3 bases, and 16 bases had no gene match. The CDR3 protein is CASSEMTGKWALGNQPQHF. The CDR3 nucleotides are TGTGCCAGCAGTGAGATGACAGGGAAGTGGGCTCTAGGCAATCAGCCCCAGCATTTT.

The J gene is TRBJ1-4, the V gene TRBV18; 11 nucleotides align to TRBD1. The V and J ends lost 4 bases and 7 bases, in that order; junction bases with no gene match: 11. Germline CDR1 reads KGHSH; CDR2 reads LQKENI. The CDR3 runs to 17 residues. CDR3 nucleotide sequence: TGTGCCAGCTCACGATACACGATCGGGACAGGGGGTGAAAAACTGTTTTTT. Encoded protein: CASSRYTIGTGGEKLFF.

The V call is TRBV7-2, the J call TRBJ2-5; TRBD2 is a possible D gene (7 bases). CDR1 SGHTA and CDR2 FQGNSA come from the germline V gene. Trimming left V 5 bases short and J 5 bases short, with 18 bases between. This CDR3 spans 15 amino acids. The CDR3 loop is CASSQVSGGRETQYF. The CDR3 coding sequence is TGTGCCAGCAGCCAAGTTTCGGGGGGCCGCGAGACCCAGTACTTC.

The gene calls are TRBV18 and TRBJ2-6, with a possible D match to TRBD1 (6 bases). Germline loops: CDR1 KGHSH, CDR2 LQKENI. V shed 3 bases and J shed 1 base, with 16 bases lying between them. This CDR3 has 18 amino acids. CDR3 in amino acids: CASSPSWGLSSGANVLTF. For the CDR3, the DNA is TGTGCCAGCTCACCGTCGTGGGGGCTTTCTTCTGGGGCCAACGTCCTGACTTTC.

This rearrangement joins TRBV7-2 to TRBJ1-4, with D hard to call. The length of the CDR3 is 13 residues. The germline V and J ends were trimmed by 5 bases and 7 bases, with 11 bases remaining between them. Germline-derived CDR1 and CDR2 are SGHTA and FQGNSA. Here the CDR3 reads CASSPRSAEKLFF. The CDR3, as DNA: TGTGCCAGCAGCCCCCGTTCGGCTGAAAAACTGTTTTTT. Full variable domain (missing parts from reference TRBV7-2 and TRBJ1-4): GAGVSQSPSNKVTEKGKDVELRCDPISGHTALYWYRQSLGQGLEFLIYFQGNSAPDKSGLPSDRFSAERTGGSVSTLTIQRTQQEDSAVYLCASSPRSAEKLFFGSGTQLSVL.

This clone was seen only a few times. In nucleotides, the CDR3 is TGTGCCAGCAGCTTAGGTTTGGGGGACTATGGCTACACCTTC. This translates into CASSLGLGDYGYTF. The chain recombines TRBV7-9 with TRBJ1-2, with D possibly being TRBD1 (5 bases). Germline CDR1 reads SEHNR; CDR2 reads FQNEAQ (reference sequence). V lost 1 base to trimming and J lost 3 bases, with 9 bases between them. The CDR3 covers 14 residues. Looking up the rest from reference TRBV7-9 and TRBJ1-2 gives the full variable domain: DTGVSQNPRHKITKRGQNVTFRCDPISEHNRLYWYRQTLGQGPEFLTYFQNEAQLEKSRLLSDRFSAERPKGSFSTLEIQRTEQGDSAMYLCASSLGLGDYGYTFGSGTRLTVV.

To note about this clone: The junction departs from the called germline gene at one end, perhaps through a read error. This chain connects TRBV6-5 to TRBJ2-5; D perhaps matches TRBD2 (5 bases). This CDR3 spans 12 amino acids. In germline, CDR1 is MNHEY, CDR2 SVGAGI. CDR3 DNA sequence: TGTGCCAGCAGTCCTCGTGCGGGTCGGCCCCACTTC. Protein sequence: CASSPRAGRPHF.

This clone was counted between two and nine times. The chain has TRBV5-6 and TRBJ2-5; D could derive from TRBD1 or TRBD2 (5 bases each). The CDR3 is 15 residues long. V was cut by 0 bases and J by 9 bases, with 18 bases left in between. Germline V gives CDR1 SGHDT, CDR2 YYEEEE. This CDR3 is CASSLGGTTLQPQYF. The CDR3 nucleotides read TGTGCCAGCAGCTTGGGGGGGACGACCTTACAGCCCCAGTACTTC.

The chain combines TRBV9 with TRBJ2-7; possibly TRBD1 for D (6 bases). Germline V gene lookup returns CDR1 SGDLS and CDR2 YYNGEE. Trimming shortened V by 0 bases and J by 2 bases, and 12 bases separated the two germline ends. This CDR3 spans 15 amino acids. CDR3 region: CASSVEAQGPYEQYF. CDR3 in DNA: TGTGCCAGCAGCGTAGAGGCACAGGGTCCCTACGAGCAGTACTTC.

Here the CDR3 DNA reads TGCGCCAGCAGCTTGACAAGCGGGAGGGCTCGGGTCACAGATACGCAGTATTTT. This codes for CASSLTSGRARVTDTQYF. The V gene is TRBV5-1, the J gene TRBJ2-3; 10 nucleotides match TRBD2. The V gene's germline CDR1 is SGHRS and CDR2 YFSETQ. This CDR3 is 18 amino acids long. With 1 base clipped from V and 2 bases from J, the junction kept 10 bases outside the gene matches. Supplemented by reference TRBV5-1 and TRBJ2-3, the full variable domain reads KAGVTQTPRYLIKTRGQQVTLSCSPISGHRSVSWYQQTPGQGLQFLFEYFSETQRNKGNFPGRFSGRQFSNSRSEMNVSTLELGDSALYLCASSLTSGRARVTDTQYFGPGTRLTVL.

This clone was observed a single time. This chain uses TRBV6-1 with TRBJ2-5, with 12 bases fitting TRBD1. The J call may be incorrect, as the DNA end agrees better with TRBJ2-7. Germline CDR1 is MNHNS and CDR2 is SASEGT. The CDR3 has 13 amino acids. CDR3 DNA sequence: TGTGCCAGCACCGGGACAGGGGGCGGCGAGCAGTACTTC. It specifies CASTGTGGGEQYF.

The V and J genes are TRBV6-1 and TRBJ2-1, with D perhaps TRBD1 or TRBD2 (6 bases each). Germline V gene lookup returns CDR1 MNHNS and CDR2 SASEGT. This CDR3 is 17 amino acids long. Between the trimmed V and J ends, which lost 3 bases and 4 bases, there was a span of 19 bases. The CDR3 is CASSDPWAGHPYNEQFF. The CDR3 DNA sequence: TGTGCCAGCAGTGATCCATGGGCGGGACACCCGTACAATGAGCAGTTCTTC.

The chain recombines TRBV11-2 with TRBJ1-5; D unresolved. There are 13 residues in the CDR3. V lost 0 bases and J 3 bases, leaving 3 bases between the germline ends. The germline V gene encodes CDR1 SGHAT and CDR2 FQNNGV. CDR3 sequence (DNA): TGTGCCAGCAGCTTAGACAACAATCAGCCCCAGCATTTT. Protein product: CASSLDNNQPQHF.

The chain recombines TRBV27 with TRBJ2-5, with no clear D. Germline loops: CDR1 MNHEY, CDR2 SMNVEV (reference sequence). This CDR3 comprises 11 residues. Trimming took 3 bases from V and 4 from J, leaving 3 bases between them. DNA of the CDR3: TGTGCCAGCAGTTTTCGAGAGACCCAGTACTTC. Translation: CASSFRETQYF.

V and J are TRBV5-1 and TRBJ2-7; 10 nucleotides match TRBD1. Germline V gene sequence: CDR1 SGHRS, CDR2 YFSETQ. The CDR3 consists of 16 residues. Unmatched junction bases numbered 7, after V lost 1 base and J lost 3 bases. CDR3 in amino acids: CASSLQGQGNDYEQYF. The CDR3 bases are TGCGCCAGCAGCTTGCAGGGACAGGGGAATGACTACGAGCAGTACTTC. Using reference TRBV5-1 and TRBJ2-7 for the parts outside the CDR3, the full variable domain is KAGVTQTPRYLIKTRGQQVTLSCSPISGHRSVSWYQQTPGQGLQFLFEYFSETQRNKGNFPGRFSGRQFSNSRSEMNVSTLELGDSALYLCASSLQGQGNDYEQYFGPGTRLTVT.

In this sample, this clone turned up a few times. The V call is TRBV7-2, the J call TRBJ1-1; 9 bases fit TRBD1. Trimming removed 2 bases from V and 11 bases from J; junction bases left unmatched: 6. The germline gives CDR1 SGHTA, CDR2 FQGNSA. This CDR3 comprises 13 residues. For the CDR3, the DNA is TGTGCCAGCAGCTTAAGTCGACAGGGGGGCGCTTTCTTT. It encodes CASSLSRQGGAFF.

This chain links TRBV9 with TRBJ2-2; 9 nucleotides align to TRBD1. Germline V gene lookup returns CDR1 SGDLS and CDR2 YYNGEE. V was pared by 1 base and J by 5 bases, with 9 bases of the junction left unmatched. The CDR3 extends over 17 amino acids. The CDR3 DNA sequence: TGTGCCAGCAGCGTACGATCCGGGACAGGGACGACCGGGGAGCTGTTTTTT. As protein: CASSVRSGTGTTGELFF.

The chain uses TRBV13 and TRBJ1-2, with 7 bases lining up with TRBD1. CDR3 length: 15 residues. V gave up 3 bases and J gave up 1 base; unmatched junction bases: 5. The V gene's germline CDR1 is PRHDT and CDR2 FYEKMQ (reference sequence). The CDR3 sequence: CASSFRQGFNYGYTF. In DNA form, the CDR3 reads TGTGCCAGCAGCTTCAGACAGGGCTTTAACTATGGCTACACCTTC.

This clone was found once. The CDR3 here is CASSRDRGTEAFF. In nucleotides, the CDR3 is TGTGCCAGCAGCCGGGACAGGGGTACTGAAGCTTTCTTT. The genes are TRBV7-3 and TRBJ1-1; 10 positions match TRBD1. The length of the CDR3 is 13 residues. Germline CDR1 and CDR2: SGHTA and FQGTGA. The junction had 2 bases not matched to a gene; V was cut back by 5 bases and J by 5 bases.